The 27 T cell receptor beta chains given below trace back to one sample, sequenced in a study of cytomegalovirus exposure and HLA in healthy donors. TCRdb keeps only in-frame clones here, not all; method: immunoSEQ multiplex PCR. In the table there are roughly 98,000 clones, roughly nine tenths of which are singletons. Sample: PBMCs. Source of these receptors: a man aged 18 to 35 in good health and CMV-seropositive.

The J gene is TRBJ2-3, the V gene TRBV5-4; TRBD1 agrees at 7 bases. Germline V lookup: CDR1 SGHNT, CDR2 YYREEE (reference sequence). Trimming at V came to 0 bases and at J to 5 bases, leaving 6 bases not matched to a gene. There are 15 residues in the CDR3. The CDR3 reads CASSLGRGLEDTQYF. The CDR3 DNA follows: TGTGCCAGCAGCTTGGGAAGGGGGCTTGAAGATACGCAGTATTTT. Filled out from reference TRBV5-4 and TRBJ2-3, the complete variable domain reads ETGVTQSPTHLIKTRGQQVTLRCSSQSGHNTVSWYQQALGQGPQFIFQYYREEENGRGNFPPRFSGLQFPNYSSELNVNALELDDSALYLCASSLGRGLEDTQYFGPGTRLTVL.

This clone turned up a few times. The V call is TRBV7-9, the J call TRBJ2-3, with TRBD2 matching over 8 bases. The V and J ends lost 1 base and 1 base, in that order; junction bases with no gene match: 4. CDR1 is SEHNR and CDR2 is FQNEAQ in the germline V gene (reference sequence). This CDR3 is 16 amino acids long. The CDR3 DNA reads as TGTGCCAGCAGCTTAGGCGCAGCGGGGGGCACAGATACGCAGTATTTT. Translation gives CASSLGAAGGTDTQYF.

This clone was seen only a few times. The CDR3 spells CATRPGLGGYEQYF. CDR3 in DNA: TGTGCCACCCGACCGGGACTAGGGGGCTACGAGCAGTACTTC. The rearrangement uses TRBV28 and TRBJ2-7, with 8 bases identical to TRBD2. Losses at the gene ends were 10 bases for V and 3 bases for J; bases not matched to a gene: 11. Germline lookup yields CDR1 MDHEN and CDR2 SYDVKM. The CDR3 runs to 14 residues.

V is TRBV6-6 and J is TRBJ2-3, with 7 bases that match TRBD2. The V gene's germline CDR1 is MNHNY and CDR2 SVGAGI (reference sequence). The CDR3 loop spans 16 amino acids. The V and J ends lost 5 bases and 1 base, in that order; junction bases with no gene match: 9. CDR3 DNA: TGTGCCAGCAGTCCCCGAAGGGAGGGTGGCACAGATACGCAGTATTTT. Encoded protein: CASSPRREGGTDTQYF.

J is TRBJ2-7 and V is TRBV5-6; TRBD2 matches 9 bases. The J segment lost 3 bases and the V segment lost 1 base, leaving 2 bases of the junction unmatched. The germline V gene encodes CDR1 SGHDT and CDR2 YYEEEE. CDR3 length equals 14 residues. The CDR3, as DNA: TGTGCCAGCAGCTTGTCTAGCGGGGTCTACGAGCAGTACTTC. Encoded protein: CASSLSSGVYEQYF.

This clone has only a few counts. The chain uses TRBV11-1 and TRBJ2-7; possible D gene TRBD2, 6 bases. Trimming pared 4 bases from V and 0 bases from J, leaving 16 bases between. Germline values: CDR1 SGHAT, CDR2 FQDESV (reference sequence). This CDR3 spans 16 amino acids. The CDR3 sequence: CASSSGTIGSSYEQYF. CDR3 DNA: TGTGCCAGCAGCTCAGGAACGATCGGGAGCTCCTACGAGCAGTACTTC. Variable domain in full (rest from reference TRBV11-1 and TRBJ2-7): EAEVAQSPRYKITEKSQAVAFWCDPISGHATLYWYRQILGQGPELLVQFQDESVVDDSQLPKDRFSAERLKGVDSTLKIQPAELGDSAMYLCASSSGTIGSSYEQYFGPGTRLTVT.

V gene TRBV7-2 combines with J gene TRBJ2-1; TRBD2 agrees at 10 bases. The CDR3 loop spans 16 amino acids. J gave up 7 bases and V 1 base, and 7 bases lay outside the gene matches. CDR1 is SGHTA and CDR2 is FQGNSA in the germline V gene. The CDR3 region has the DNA TGTGCCAGCAGCTTAGTCGCTAGCGGGAGTGGTAATGAGCAGTTCTTC. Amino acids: CASSLVASGSGNEQFF.

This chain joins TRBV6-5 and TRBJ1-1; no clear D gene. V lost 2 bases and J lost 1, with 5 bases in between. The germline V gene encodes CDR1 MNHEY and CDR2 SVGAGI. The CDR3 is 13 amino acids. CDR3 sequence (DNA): TGTGCCAGCAGTTACAGCGAGAACACTGAAGCTTTCTTT. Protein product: CASSYSENTEAFF.

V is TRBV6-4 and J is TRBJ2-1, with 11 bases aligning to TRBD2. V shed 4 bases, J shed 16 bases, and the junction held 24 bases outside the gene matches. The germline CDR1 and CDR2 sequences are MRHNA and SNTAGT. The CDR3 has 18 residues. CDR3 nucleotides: TGTGCCAGCAGTGGCCCCCCCCCGCGGTTAGCGGGAGGGCCTTCACGTTTCTTC. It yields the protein CASSGPPPRLAGGPSRFF.

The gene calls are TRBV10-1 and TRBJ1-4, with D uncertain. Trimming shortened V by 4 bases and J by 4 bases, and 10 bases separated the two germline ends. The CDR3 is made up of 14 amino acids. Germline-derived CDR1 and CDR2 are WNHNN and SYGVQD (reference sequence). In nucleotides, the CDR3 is TGCGCCAGCAGTGCAGCCAGCGGTAATGAAAAACTGTTTTTT. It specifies CASSAASGNEKLFF.

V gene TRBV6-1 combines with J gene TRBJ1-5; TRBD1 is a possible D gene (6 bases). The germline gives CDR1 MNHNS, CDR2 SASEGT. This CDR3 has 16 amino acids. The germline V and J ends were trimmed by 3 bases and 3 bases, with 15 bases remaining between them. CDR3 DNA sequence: TGTGCCAGCAGTGACCGGGCAGGGGCAAACAATCAGCCCCAGCATTTT. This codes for CASSDRAGANNQPQHF.

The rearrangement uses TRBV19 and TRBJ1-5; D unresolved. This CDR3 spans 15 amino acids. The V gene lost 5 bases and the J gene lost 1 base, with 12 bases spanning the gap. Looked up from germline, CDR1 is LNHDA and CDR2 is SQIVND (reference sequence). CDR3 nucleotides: TGTGCCAGTAGTCCTACGGTTTCCAGCAATCAGCCCCAGCATTTT. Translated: CASSPTVSSNQPQHF.

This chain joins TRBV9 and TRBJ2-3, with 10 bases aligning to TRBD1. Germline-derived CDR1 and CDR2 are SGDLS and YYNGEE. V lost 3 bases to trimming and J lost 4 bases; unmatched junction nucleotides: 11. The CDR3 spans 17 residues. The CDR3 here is CASSAARTGGAADTQYF. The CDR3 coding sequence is TGTGCCAGCAGCGCCGCCAGGACAGGGGGGGCGGCAGATACGCAGTATTTT.

CDR3 sequence reads: CASSSWTSGSMYEQYF. The CDR3 coding sequence is TGTGCCAGCAGTTCTTGGACTAGCGGGAGTATGTACGAGCAGTACTTC. V and J are TRBV28 and TRBJ2-7; TRBD2 matches 13 bases. This CDR3 has 16 amino acids. The germline gives CDR1 MDHEN, CDR2 SYDVKM. The V and J ends lost 4 bases and 4 bases, in that order; junction bases with no gene match: 7.

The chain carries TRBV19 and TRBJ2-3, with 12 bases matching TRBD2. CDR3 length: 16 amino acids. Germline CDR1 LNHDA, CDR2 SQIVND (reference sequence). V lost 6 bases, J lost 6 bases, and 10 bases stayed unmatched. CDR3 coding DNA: TGTGCCAGTAGGAAACTAGCGGGAGGAGCCGGTGATACGCAGTATTTT. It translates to CASRKLAGGAGDTQYF.

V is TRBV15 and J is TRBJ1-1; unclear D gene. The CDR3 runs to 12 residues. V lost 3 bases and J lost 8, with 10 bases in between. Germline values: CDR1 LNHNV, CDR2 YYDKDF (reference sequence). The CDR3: CATSRDGGEAFF. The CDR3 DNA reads TGTGCCACCAGCAGGGATGGAGGAGAAGCTTTCTTT.

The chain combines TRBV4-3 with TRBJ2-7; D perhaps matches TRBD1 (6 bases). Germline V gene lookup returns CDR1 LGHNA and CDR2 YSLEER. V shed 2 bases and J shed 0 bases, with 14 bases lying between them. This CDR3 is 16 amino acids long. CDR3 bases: TGCGCCAGCAGCCAAATATGGACAGACCCCTCCTACGAGCAGTACTTC. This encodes CASSQIWTDPSYEQYF.

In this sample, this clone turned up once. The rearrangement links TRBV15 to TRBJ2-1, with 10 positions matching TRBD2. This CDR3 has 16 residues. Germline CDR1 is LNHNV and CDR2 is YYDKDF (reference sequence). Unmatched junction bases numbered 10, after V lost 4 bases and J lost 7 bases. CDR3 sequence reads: CATSTEGSGRFNEQFF. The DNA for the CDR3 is TGTGCCACCAGCACAGAGGGTAGCGGGAGGTTTAATGAGCAGTTCTTC.

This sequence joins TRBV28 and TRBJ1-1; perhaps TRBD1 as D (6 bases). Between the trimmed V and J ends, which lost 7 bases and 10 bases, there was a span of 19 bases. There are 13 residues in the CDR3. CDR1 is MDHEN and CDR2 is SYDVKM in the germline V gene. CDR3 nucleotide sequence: TGTGCCAGCATTAAGGGACAAAGGGGATCAGCTTTCTTT. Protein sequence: CASIKGQRGSAFF.

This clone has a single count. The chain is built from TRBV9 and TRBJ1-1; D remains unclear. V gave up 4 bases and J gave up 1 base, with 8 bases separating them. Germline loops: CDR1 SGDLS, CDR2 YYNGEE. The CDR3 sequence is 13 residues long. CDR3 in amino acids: CASSPLGNTEAFF. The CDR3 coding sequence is TGTGCCAGCAGCCCTCTCGGGAACACTGAAGCTTTCTTT.

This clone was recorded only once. The CDR3 DNA reads TGTGCCAGCAGCTCCTACGGGACTAGCGGAGATTACAATGAGCAGTTCTTC. Its protein product is CASSSYGTSGDYNEQFF. This chain connects TRBV7-3 to TRBJ2-1; 11 bases agree with TRBD2. Trimming cost V 4 bases and J 4 bases; bases outside gene matches: 9. CDR3 size: 17 residues. The germline V gene encodes CDR1 SGHTA and CDR2 FQGTGA.

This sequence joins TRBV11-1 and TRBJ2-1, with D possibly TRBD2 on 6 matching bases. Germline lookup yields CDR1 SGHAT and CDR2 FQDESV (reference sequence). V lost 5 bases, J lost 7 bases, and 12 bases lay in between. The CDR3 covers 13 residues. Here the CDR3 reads CASSRTSPNEQFF. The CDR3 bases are TGTGCCAGCAGCCGTACTAGCCCGAATGAGCAGTTCTTC.

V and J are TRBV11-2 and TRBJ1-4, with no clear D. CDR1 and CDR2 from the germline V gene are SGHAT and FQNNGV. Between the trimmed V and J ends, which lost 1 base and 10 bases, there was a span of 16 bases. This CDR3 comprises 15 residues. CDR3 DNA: TGTGCCAGCAGCTTAGGTACAGTTGGGTTCGGAAAACTGTTTTTT. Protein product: CASSLGTVGFGKLFF.

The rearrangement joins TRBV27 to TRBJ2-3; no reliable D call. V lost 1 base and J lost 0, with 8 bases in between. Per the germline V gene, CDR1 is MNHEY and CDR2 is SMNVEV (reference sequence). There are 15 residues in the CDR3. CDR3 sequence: CASSLFLESTDTQYF. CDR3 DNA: TGTGCCAGCAGTTTATTTCTAGAAAGCACAGATACGCAGTATTTT.

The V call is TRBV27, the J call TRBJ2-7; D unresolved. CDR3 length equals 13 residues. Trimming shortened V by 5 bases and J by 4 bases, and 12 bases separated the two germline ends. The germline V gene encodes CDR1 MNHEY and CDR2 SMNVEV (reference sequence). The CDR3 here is CASSPNSRYEQYF. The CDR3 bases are TGTGCCAGCAGTCCTAACAGCAGGTACGAGCAGTACTTC.

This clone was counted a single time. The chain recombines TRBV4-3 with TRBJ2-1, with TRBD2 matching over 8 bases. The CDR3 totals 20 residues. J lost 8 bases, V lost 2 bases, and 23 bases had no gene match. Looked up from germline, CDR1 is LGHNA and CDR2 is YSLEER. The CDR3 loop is CASSQTWAGSGKGGSHEQFF. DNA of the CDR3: TGCGCCAGCAGCCAAACGTGGGCGGGTAGCGGGAAAGGAGGATCCCATGAGCAGTTCTTC.

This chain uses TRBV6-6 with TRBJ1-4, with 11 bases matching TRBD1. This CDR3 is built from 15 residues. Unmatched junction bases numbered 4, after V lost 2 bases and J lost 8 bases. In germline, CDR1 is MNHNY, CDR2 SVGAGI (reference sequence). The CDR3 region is CASSYPGQGDEKLFF. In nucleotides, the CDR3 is TGTGCCAGCAGTTACCCGGGACAGGGGGACGAAAAACTGTTTTTT.